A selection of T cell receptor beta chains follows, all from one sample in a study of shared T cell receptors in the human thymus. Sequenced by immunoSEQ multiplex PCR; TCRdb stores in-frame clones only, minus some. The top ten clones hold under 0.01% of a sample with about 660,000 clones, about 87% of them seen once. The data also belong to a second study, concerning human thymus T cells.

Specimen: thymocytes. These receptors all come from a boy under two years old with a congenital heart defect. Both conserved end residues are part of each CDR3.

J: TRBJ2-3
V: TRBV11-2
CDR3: CASSLTGDGDTQYF

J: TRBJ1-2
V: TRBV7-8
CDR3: CASSPSPGQAYGYTF

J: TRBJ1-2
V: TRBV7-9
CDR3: CASSLAPADRPFYGYTF

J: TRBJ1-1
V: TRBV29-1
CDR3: CSVEAPYYHHPEAFF

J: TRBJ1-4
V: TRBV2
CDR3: CASSQRQGAGKLFF

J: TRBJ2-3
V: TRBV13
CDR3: CASSPHSGGVPDTQYF

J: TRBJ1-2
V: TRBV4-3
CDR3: CASSQEGTAGGKRVDGYTF

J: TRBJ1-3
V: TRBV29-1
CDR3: CSVVLLDSSGNTIYF

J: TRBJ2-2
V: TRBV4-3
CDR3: CASSQDSQGTGELFF

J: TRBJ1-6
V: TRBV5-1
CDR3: CASSLAGPGTGPYNSPLHF

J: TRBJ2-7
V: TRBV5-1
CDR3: CASSLDRTGVDWDYEQYF

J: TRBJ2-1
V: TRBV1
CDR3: CTSSQRLADYNEQFF